This is a list of T cell receptor beta chains from one sample in a study of blood T cell repertoires in COVID-19. Only in-frame clones appear in the TCRdb table, and some are missing; sequencing was by immunoSEQ multiplex PCR. The sample yields a few hundred thousand clones, over 80% seen once. The source material was peripheral blood. These receptors came from a woman between 35 and 50 years old with acute or convalescent COVID-19. The CDR3 runs from the conserved cysteine through the conserved F or W. A D gene is named only where the DNA matches it firmly. The listing skips clone size in some rows; elsewhere it reads once, few, many or a size class.

TRBD1 TRBJ2-3 TRBV5-4 . TGTGCCAGCAGCCGAGACAGGGAGAGCACAGATACGCAGTATTTT CASSRDRESTDTQYF
. TRBJ2-1 TRBV2 . TGTGCCAGCACCAAGGGGAATGAGCAGTTCTTC CASTKGNEQFF
TRBD1 TRBJ1-4 TRBV6-6 . TGTGCCAGCAGTTACCAGGGGGCTTGGGAAAAACTGTTTTTT CASSYQGAWEKLFF
. TRBJ1-4 TRBV15 . TGTGCCACCAGCAGAGATTCAGGGGCGCCTAATGAAAAACTGTTTTTT CATSRDSGAPNEKLFF
TRBD1 TRBJ2-4 TRBV10-1 few TGCGCCAGCAGTGAGTCTAAGGCAGGGGGCAGCATTCAGTACTTC CASSESKAGGSIQYF
. TRBJ1-1 TRBV2 . TGTGCCAGCAGTGCTGACAGATTTGGAGCTTTCTTT CASSADRFGAFF
TRBD2 TRBJ2-5 TRBV6-5 . TGTGCCAGCAGCAGGACTAGCGGGGTGGAGACCCAGTACTTC CASSRTSGVETQYF
TRBD1 TRBJ1-4 TRBV30 . TGTGCCTGGTCCGGGACAGGTCCCGAAAAACTGTTTTTT CAWSGTGPEKLFF
. TRBJ2-1 TRBV5-6 few TGTGCCAGCAGCCCGGTTATACGGGGATACAATGAGCAGTTCTTC CASSPVIRGYNEQFF
TRBD1 TRBJ2-5 TRBV11-3 . TGTGCCAGCAGCTTAATTGGACAGGGACAGGAGACCCAGTACTTC CASSLIGQGQETQYF
. TRBJ1-2 TRBV6-5 . TGTGCCAGCAGGGCGATGGGGGGGAACTATGGCTACACCTTC CASRAMGGNYGYTF
TRBD2 TRBJ2-1 TRBV10-3 . TGTGCCATCAGCGACCCCACTAGCGGGGGGGCATCCTACAATGAGCAGTTCTTC CAISDPTSGGASYNEQFF
TRBD1 TRBJ1-4 TRBV4-2 . TGTGCCAGCAGCCAGACGGGACAGCTTAATGAAAAACTGTTTTTT CASSQTGQLNEKLFF
. TRBJ1-5 TRBV21-1 . TGTGCCAGCAGCAAAGCCGGAGACAGGTTCAATAGTCAGCCCCAGCATTTT CASSKAGDRFNSQPQHF
. TRBJ1-2 TRBV4-2 . TGTGCCAGCAGCCAGCTTTCGGAAACAGGGATTAACTATGGCTACACCTTC CASSQLSETGINYGYTF
. TRBJ1-4 TRBV7-2 few TGTGCCAGCAGCTTAGGGGTACGCAGGGTGAGTGAAAAACTGTTTTTT CASSLGVRRVSEKLFF
. TRBJ1-3 TRBV6-5 . TGTGCCAGCAGTACCACAGGGATCAGAAACACCATATATTTT CASSTTGIRNTIYF
. TRBJ2-5 TRBV2 . TGTGCCAGCAGGGACAGAGTCCAAGAGACCCAGTACTTC CASRDRVQETQYF
. TRBJ1-1 TRBV14 . TGTGCCAGCAGCCAGGGACATCTTGAAGCTTTCTTT CASSQGHLEAFF
. TRBJ1-2 TRBV11-2 . TGTGCCAGCAGCTTAGGGCTTCACCGCTATGGCTACACCTTC CASSLGLHRYGYTF
TRBD1 TRBJ2-2 TRBV4-1 . TGCGCCAGCAGCCCAGCGACAGGGGCCGGGGAGCTGTTTTTT CASSPATGAGELFF
. TRBJ1-2 TRBV7-2 . TGTGCCAGCAGCTTAAAGTTAGCGGGGAACTATGGCTACACCTTC CASSLKLAGNYGYTF
. TRBJ1-5 TRBV30 . TGTGCCTGGAGTGTACCGGTGGGGGGTCGCAATCAGCCCCAGCATTTT CAWSVPVGGRNQPQHF
. TRBJ2-3 TRBV21-1 . TGTGCCAGCAGCAAAGGACGGTTCCTAGCGGGGGGACCCACAGATACGCAGTATTTT CASSKGRFLAGGPTDTQYF
TRBD1 TRBJ2-2 TRBV10-1 . TGCGCCAGCAGCCCAGGGGGCCCAGACACCGGGGAGCTGTTTTTT CASSPGGPDTGELFF
. TRBJ1-5 TRBV12-3/TRBV12-4 . TGTGCCAGCAGTATCCAGAGGAGACAGCCCCAGCATTTT CASSIQRRQPQHF
. TRBJ1-5 TRBV10-2 . TGCGCCAGCAGTGAGTTAATTGGCAATCAGCCCCAGCATTTT CASSELIGNQPQHF
. TRBJ1-5 TRBV6-6 once TGTGCCAGCAGTTACGGAGATCAGCCCCAGCATTTT CASSYGDQPQHF
. TRBJ1-4 TRBV6-5 . TGTGCCAGCCAGGGGAATGAAAAACTGTTTTTT CASQGNEKLFF
TRBD1 TRBJ1-5 TRBV2 few TGTGCCAGCAGACGCGGGACAGGTCAGCAACAGCCCCAGCATTTT CASRRGTGQQQPQHF
TRBD2 TRBJ2-1 TRBV5-1 . TGCGCCAGCAGCTTTCAACCGACTAGCGGGGGGGCCGGAAACAATGAGCAGTTCTTC CASSFQPTSGGAGNNEQFF
TRBD1 TRBJ2-3 TRBV5-1 . TGCGCCAGCAGTGGGACAGGGCAAGCCCCAGATACGCAGTATTTT CASSGTGQAPDTQYF
TRBD2 TRBJ2-3 TRBV2 . TGTGCCAGCAGTGAAAAGGAGGCGGGGGGACCTAGCACAGATACGCAGTATTTT CASSEKEAGGPSTDTQYF
TRBD1 TRBJ1-4 TRBV30 . TGTGCCTGGAGTCGGGACAGGGGGCGAGAAAAACTGTTTTTT CAWSRDRGREKLFF
TRBD1 TRBJ1-1 TRBV9 . TGTGCCAGCAGCGTAGCCGGGACAGTTGCTAGCCCTTTCTTT CASSVAGTVASPFF
. TRBJ2-5 TRBV9 . TGTGCCAGCAGCGCGAACTCGTACCAAGAGACCCAGTACTTC CASSANSYQETQYF
TRBD2 TRBJ2-5 TRBV5-1 . TGCGCCAGCAGCGAGAAAGGACTAGCGGGTCTACAAGAGACCCAGTACTTC CASSEKGLAGLQETQYF